This T cell receptor (beta chain) was captured by sequencing in a study of cytomegalovirus exposure and HLA in healthy donors. Study-wide background: Tens of millions of unique TCR sequences came from HLA-typed donors in an early release. Study-level points and caveats: In vitro experiments confirmed that a few CMV-associated chains were specific for CMV antigens.

CDR3 size: 16 residues. Germline-derived CDR1 and CDR2 are MNHEY and SVGAGI. Trimming took 4 bases from V and 4 from J; bases not matched to a gene: 11. As for this clone: Its antigen is currently unknown.

All donors participated as healthy donors of bone marrow. In the PCR, 60 Vbeta and 13 Jbeta primers were used. As originally analysed: Later reanalysis found about 80 million unique TCR beta chains, some 10 million of them shared. Some clones are missing from TCRdb's copy, which holds only in-frame ones; the method was immunoSEQ multiplex PCR. That table is the source of V, J and clone size, and D and trimming were worked out from the DNA. Of roughly 190,000 clones in the sample, 81% were seen once. The sequenced sample was PBMCs. This sequence joins TRBV6-5 and TRBJ2-7; 9 bases are shared with TRBD1. The clonotype comes from a man between 45 and 60 years old in good health and CMV-seronegative. CDR3 coding DNA: TGTGCCAGCAGTTCCAGCCCCGACAGGGGGGATTACGAGCAGTACTTC. Translating gives CASSSSPDRGDYEQYF.